These 15 T cell receptor beta chains originate from one sample sequenced in a study of immune evolution from preneoplasia to lung adenocarcinoma (dated by TCRdb to 2020 to 2022). The library was prepared using the immunoSEQ multiplex PCR assay. TCRdb retrieved this table from immuneACCESS and kept in-frame rearrangements only. Not all clones are present; in checked studies, unresolved V genes account for under half, and no reason is known for the remainder. The sample table holds about 3,500 clones, of which roughly 72% were seen once. 9.5% to 13% of the sample rests with the top ten. The sample consisted of FFPE minimally invasive lung adenocarcinoma tissue. The cell subset or site tag for this specimen amounts to: micro-invasive lung adenocarcinoma (MIA). These receptors originate from a person in their sixties or seventies with lung adenocarcinoma.

In regard to this clone: At one end the junction does not follow the germline gene, possibly because of a read error. The chain employs TRBV7-7 and TRBJ2-1; tentative D call: TRBD1 (5 bases). In germline, CDR1 is SSHAT, CDR2 FNYEAQ (reference sequence). The CDR3 sequence is 15 residues long. As DNA, the CDR3 is TGTGCTAGCAGCGTAGGGGTCCACCCCTACAATGAGCAGTTCTTC. Residues: CASSVGVHPYNEQFF.

The genes are TRBV11-2 and TRBJ2-2, with D possibly being TRBD2 (5 bases). V lost 6 bases and J lost 3, with 14 bases in between. CDR3 length: 15 residues. Germline CDR1 is SGHAT and CDR2 is FQNNGV. In DNA, the CDR3 is TGTGCCAGCAGACCTCCGGGTAGCGACACCGGGGAGCTGTTTTTT. The encoded protein is CASRPPGSDTGELFF.

This chain uses TRBV11-2 with TRBJ2-3; D ambiguous. Germline CDR1 is SGHAT and CDR2 is FQNNGV. CDR3 length: 11 amino acids. Trimming took off 5 bases at V and 2 bases at J, with 2 bases between the two ends. The CDR3, as DNA: TGTGCCAGCAGCCTCACAGATACGCAGTATTTT. Protein: CASSLTDTQYF.

On this clone: Relative to the germline gene, one junction end is altered; a read error may explain this. The V and J genes are TRBV20-1 and TRBJ2-1; 8 nucleotides agree with TRBD2. The CDR3 extends over 10 amino acids. Germline CDR1 and CDR2: DFQATT and SNEGSKA (reference sequence). Written as DNA, the CDR3 is TGCAGTGCTAAGCCGGGACTAGGCCTCTTC. Its protein product is CSAKPGLGLF.

This chain uses TRBV7-6 with TRBJ2-1; D call uncertain. Germline assignment: CDR1 SGHVS and CDR2 FNYEAQ. The V end was cut by 1 base, the J end by 5 bases, with 3 bases between. CDR3 size: 12 residues. In DNA, the CDR3 is TGTGCCAGCAGCTTAGTGGACAATGAGCAGTTCTTC. Its translation is CASSLVDNEQFF.

CDR3 protein: CASSPPITGELFF. The DNA for the CDR3 is TGTGCCAGCAGCCCTCCAATCACCGGGGAGCTGTTTTTT. The chain employs TRBV7-9 and TRBJ2-2; D uncertain. The V end was cut by 5 bases, the J end by 4 bases, with 8 bases between. Per the germline V gene, CDR1 is SEHNR and CDR2 is FQNEAQ (reference sequence). This CDR3 spans 13 amino acids.

The chain employs TRBV7-6 and TRBJ2-5; TRBD2 aligns across 10 bases. Looked up from germline, CDR1 is SGHVS and CDR2 is FNYEAQ. The junction had 11 bases not matched to a gene; V was cut back by 5 bases and J by 2 bases. The CDR3 is 17 amino acids. CDR3: CASSPPKWTSGQETQYF. The CDR3 DNA is TGTGCCAGCAGCCCACCGAAGTGGACTAGCGGACAAGAGACCCAGTACTTC.

This sequence joins TRBV11-2 and TRBJ2-4; D is possibly TRBD1 or TRBD2 (7 bases each). Germline V CDR1 and CDR2: SGHAT, FQNNGV. Trimming took 4 bases from V and 0 from J, leaving 22 bases between them. The CDR3 covers 19 residues. The CDR3 protein is CASSSRLGGDSLAKNIQYF. CDR3 bases: TGTGCCAGCAGCTCCCGGCTGGGGGGGGACAGCTTAGCCAAAAACATTCAGTACTTC.

This rearrangement joins TRBV6-5 to TRBJ2-1; no firm D call. In germline, CDR1 is MNHEY, CDR2 SVGAGI. CDR3 length: 15 amino acids. Trimming cost V 2 bases and J 2 bases, with 10 bases left between them. DNA of the CDR3: TGTGCCAGCAGTTACAAGCCTAGAACCTACAATGAGCAGTTCTTC. This encodes CASSYKPRTYNEQFF.

As concerns this clone: This sample also contains other DNA sequences that code for the same CDR3. The rearrangement joins TRBV7-9 to TRBJ2-7; the D is unclear. CDR1 and CDR2 from the germline V gene are SEHNR and FQNEAQ (reference sequence). The V end was cut by 0 bases, the J end by 0 bases, with 9 bases between. The CDR3 loop spans 15 amino acids. CDR3: CASSLAGGSSYEQYF. CDR3 nucleotides: TGTGCCAGCAGCTTAGCGGGTGGTAGCTCCTACGAGCAGTACTTC.

This chain uses TRBV28 with TRBJ2-7, with TRBD1 matching over 9 bases. This CDR3 is built from 15 residues. J gave up 3 bases and V 6 bases, and 9 bases lay outside the gene matches. Germline V gives CDR1 MDHEN, CDR2 SYDVKM. For the CDR3, the DNA is TGTGCCAGCAGCCTCGGACAGGGGCCGGGCTACGAGCAGTACTTC. Protein: CASSLGQGPGYEQYF.

J is TRBJ2-3 and V is TRBV7-3; D uncertain. In germline, CDR1 is SGHTA, CDR2 FQGTGA. The length of the CDR3 is 16 residues. V shed 2 bases and J shed 10 bases, with 22 bases lying between them. In nucleotides, the CDR3 is TGTGCCAGCAGCTTACATGTCTCTGGCCCCCGGGCGGCGCAGTATTTT. Translated: CASSLHVSGPRAAQYF.

This sequence joins TRBV9 and TRBJ1-4; 8 nucleotides align to TRBD1. Germline trimming cut 1 base from V and 7 bases from J; bases unmatched to any gene: 3. Per the germline V gene, CDR1 is SGDLS and CDR2 is YYNGEE. The CDR3 extends over 14 amino acids. CDR3 region: CASSVQGAGEKLFF. Here the CDR3 DNA reads TGTGCCAGCAGCGTACAGGGGGCAGGTGAAAAACTGTTTTTT.

The chain employs TRBV30 and TRBJ2-7, with 9 bases that match TRBD1. The V segment lost 0 bases and the J segment 5 bases; nucleotides outside the gene matches: 5. Germline V CDR1 and CDR2: GTSNPN, SVGIG (reference sequence). The CDR3 consists of 14 residues. The chain's CDR3 is CAWSVGQGTHEQYF. Here the CDR3 DNA reads TGTGCCTGGAGTGTCGGACAGGGGACCCACGAGCAGTACTTC. The entire variable domain, with the rest obtained from reference TRBV30 and TRBJ2-7, is as follows: SQTIHQWPATLVQPVGSPLSLECTVEGTSNPNLYWYRQAAGRGLQLLFYSVGIGQISSEVPQNLSASRPQDRQFILSSKKLLLSDSGFYLCAWSVGQGTHEQYFGPGTRLTVT.

This sequence joins TRBV6-6 and TRBJ1-1; 7 nucleotides align to TRBD1. The germline V gene encodes CDR1 MNHNY and CDR2 SVGAGI (reference sequence). The trim removed 5 bases at V and 0 bases at J, leaving 6 bases unmatched. The CDR3 totals 15 residues. The CDR3 loop reads CASSPGQSLNTEAFF. The CDR3 DNA reads as TGTGCCAGCAGTCCGGGACAGTCCTTGAACACTGAAGCTTTCTTT.